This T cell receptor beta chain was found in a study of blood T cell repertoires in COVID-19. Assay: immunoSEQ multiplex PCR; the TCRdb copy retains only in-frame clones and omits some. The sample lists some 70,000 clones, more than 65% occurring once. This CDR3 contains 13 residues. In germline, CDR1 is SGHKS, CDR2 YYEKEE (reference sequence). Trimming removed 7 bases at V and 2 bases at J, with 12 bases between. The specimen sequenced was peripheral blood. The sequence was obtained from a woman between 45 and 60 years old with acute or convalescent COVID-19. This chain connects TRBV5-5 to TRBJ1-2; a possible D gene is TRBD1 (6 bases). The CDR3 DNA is TGTGCCAGCGCTCGGGACACCAACTATGGCTACACCTTC. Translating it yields CASARDTNYGYTF.